This TCR beta chain was found in a study of CD4+ T cells in melanoma. Profiling relied on immunoSEQ multiplex PCR, and the TCRdb table lists in-frame clones only, not all of them. The sample consists of fewer than 15,000 clones, about three quarters of them appearing once. To note about this clone: Antigen: not known.

From germline, CDR1 is SGHTA and CDR2 FQGNSA. The ends were cut back, 6 bases at V and 0 bases at J, with 18 bases in the middle. The CDR3 spans 17 residues. Broader study findings: Neoantigen-specific CD4+ T cells in melanoma reportedly had diverse differentiation states. CD8+ T cell, macrophage and B cell function reportedly correlated with neoantigen-specific CD4+ T cells.

The gene calls are TRBV7-2 and TRBJ1-3, with D possibly matching TRBD1 (5 bases). Material for sequencing was cells from a culture (not recorded whether cultured in vitro). This receptor was obtained from a human donor with melanoma. The CDR3 DNA reads as TGTGCCAGCAGTCTCGGACACCATCGATCCTCTGGAAACACCATATATTTT. It translates to CASSLGHHRSSGNTIYF.